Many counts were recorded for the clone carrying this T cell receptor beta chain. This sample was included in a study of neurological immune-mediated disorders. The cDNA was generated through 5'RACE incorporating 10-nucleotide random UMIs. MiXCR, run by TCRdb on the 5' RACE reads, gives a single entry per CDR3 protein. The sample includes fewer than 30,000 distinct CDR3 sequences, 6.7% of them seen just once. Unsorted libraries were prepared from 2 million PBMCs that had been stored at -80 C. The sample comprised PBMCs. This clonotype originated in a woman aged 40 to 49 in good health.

In DNA, the CDR3 is TGTGCCAGCAGCCTCACCCCTGAAGGCAATCAGCCCCAGCATTTT. Its translation is CASSLTPEGNQPQHF. The chain carries TRBV7-2 and TRBJ1-5; D gene uncertain. Trimming stripped 5 bases from V and 2 bases from J, with 13 bases between. The CDR3 is 15 amino acids. CDR1 and CDR2 from the germline V gene are SGHTA and FQGNSA.